Listed below are T cell receptor beta chains from one sample, sequenced in a study of shared clonotypes between healthy human individuals. This table comes from immunoSEQ multiplex PCR, and its TCRdb copy is limited to in-frame clones, with some not included. In the table there are about 600,000 clones, more than 95% of which are singletons. The sample was naive CD4+ T cells sorted from blood. Receptors were obtained from a woman aged 25-40 years in good health. CDR3s include the opening cysteine and the closing phenylalanine or tryptophan. The D gene is left open where the match is weak. Only part of the rows carry a size: once, few, many, or a class if the clone is expanded.

v_gene,j_gene,abundance,d_gene,CDR3nt,CDR3aa
TRBV27,TRBJ2-7,.,.,TGTGCCAGCAGCCCGAACCGGGACACCTACTACGAGCAGTACTTC,CASSPNRDTYYEQYF
TRBV7-9,TRBJ2-3,.,TRBD2,TGTGCCAGCAGCTGGATACTAGCGGGATCCACAGATACGCAGTATTTT,CASSWILAGSTDTQYF
TRBV2,TRBJ1-2,.,.,TGTGCCAGCCAGACAAGGGAGGCCTTTTATGGCTACACCTTC,CASQTREAFYGYTF
TRBV7-9,TRBJ2-1,.,TRBD1,TGTGCCAGCAGCCGGGGACAGGGGGTGTACAATGAGCAGTTCTTC,CASSRGQGVYNEQFF
TRBV5-6,TRBJ1-3,.,.,TGTGCCAGCAGCATCGGTGGTAGGGGAAACACCATATATTTT,CASSIGGRGNTIYF
TRBV7-8,TRBJ2-2,.,TRBD2,TGTGCCAGCAGCCCTGGACTAGCGGGAACCACCGGGGAGCTGTTTTTT,CASSPGLAGTTGELFF
TRBV5-1,TRBJ2-1,.,TRBD2,TGCGCCAGCAGCTTCAGGAGCGGGAGGTTTAATGAGCAGTTCTTC,CASSFRSGRFNEQFF
TRBV10-3,TRBJ2-4,.,.,TGTGCCATCAGTGACCCAAACAGGGATGAAGCCAAAAACATTCAGTACTTC,CAISDPNRDEAKNIQYF
TRBV19,TRBJ2-7,.,.,TGTGCCAGTAGTATAGCGGACAGCCTCGTGGCCTACGAGCAGTACTTC,CASSIADSLVAYEQYF
TRBV19,TRBJ2-3,.,.,TGTGCCAGTAGTCCCGGTGGCTTACACACAGATACGCAGTATTTT,CASSPGGLHTDTQYF
TRBV29-1,TRBJ2-1,.,TRBD2,TGCAGCGTGGCTAGCGGGAATGCCTACAATGAGCAGTTCTTC,CSVASGNAYNEQFF
TRBV5-4,TRBJ2-1,.,.,TGTGCCAGCAGCTTGGTCGGAGGTGAGCAGTTCTTC,CASSLVGGEQFF
TRBV10-1,TRBJ2-3,.,.,TGCGCCAGCAGTGTTGAGCCCGAGCATCCGTATTTT,CASSVEPEHPYF
TRBV18,TRBJ1-2,.,TRBD1,TGTGCCAGCTCACCGGGTTCGGACAGGACTAACTATGGCTACACCTTC,CASSPGSDRTNYGYTF
TRBV9,TRBJ1-1,.,TRBD1,TGTGCCAGCAGCGTAGGACAGGGTAACATGAACACTGAAGCTTTCTTT,CASSVGQGNMNTEAFF
TRBV28,TRBJ2-2,.,.,TGTGCCAGCAGTCTTACCACCGGGGAGCTGTTTTTT,CASSLTTGELFF
TRBV27,TRBJ2-7,.,TRBD2,TGTGCCACTTCGAACCCGGGACTAGAGTCCTACGAGCAGTACTTC,CATSNPGLESYEQYF
TRBV11-3,TRBJ2-1,.,.,TGTGCCAGCAGCCCGAACGGCGAAGGGGGGTACAATGAGCAGTTCTTC,CASSPNGEGGYNEQFF
TRBV14,TRBJ2-7,.,.,TGTGCCAGCAGCCGTCGGGGCCCCTACGAGCAGTACTTC,CASSRRGPYEQYF
TRBV5-4,TRBJ2-2,.,.,TGTGCCAGCAGCTTGGGGATAACCGGGGAGCTGTTTTTT,CASSLGITGELFF
TRBV19,TRBJ2-2,.,.,TGTGCCAGTAGTATAAAGCCAGGGGTCCCAAACACCGGGGAGCTGTTTTTT,CASSIKPGVPNTGELFF
TRBV5-1,TRBJ2-7,.,.,TGCGCCAGCAGACTGCGGGCAACACACTACGAGCAGTACTTC,CASRLRATHYEQYF
TRBV2,TRBJ2-3,.,TRBD2,TGTGCCAGGGGGGGAGGGCCCCGAGATACGCAGTATTTT,CARGGGPRDTQYF
TRBV5-1,TRBJ1-4,.,.,TGCGCCAGCAACCTGGCGGGACTGAATGAAAAACTGTTTTTT,CASNLAGLNEKLFF
TRBV6-5,TRBJ2-7,few,TRBD2,TGTGCCAGCAGGGGACTAGCGGGAGCCTACGAGCAGTACTTC,CASRGLAGAYEQYF
TRBV5-4,TRBJ2-7,once,.,TGTGCCAGCAGCTCCGGGGGGCTGCCGGGCGGCGCCTCCTACGAGCAGTACTTC,CASSSGGLPGGASYEQYF
TRBV27,TRBJ2-7,few,TRBD2,TGTGCCAGCAGACTAGCGGGAGGGTACGAGCAGTACTTC,CASRLAGGYEQYF
TRBV5-1,TRBJ1-2,.,.,TGCGCCAGCAGCTTCACTGGGGCATCGGACTATGGCTACACCTTC,CASSFTGASDYGYTF
TRBV10-2,TRBJ2-7,.,.,TGCGCCAGCAGACCGGCCTCTGGGTACGAGCAGTACTTC,CASRPASGYEQYF
TRBV27,TRBJ1-2,.,.,TGTGCCAGCAGTTCAGTGTATCAACATGGCTACACCTTC,CASSSVYQHGYTF
TRBV19,TRBJ1-4,.,.,TGTGCCAGTAGTATAGTTGGGACACGTAATGAAAAACTGTTTTTT,CASSIVGTRNEKLFF
TRBV28,TRBJ2-7,.,.,TGTGCCAGCAGTTTAGGTTCGGGTGGCGCCTACGAGCAGTACTTC,CASSLGSGGAYEQYF
TRBV27,TRBJ2-1,.,TRBD2,TGTGCCAGCAGGCGGACTAGCGGCCACAATGAGCAGTTCTTC,CASRRTSGHNEQFF
TRBV7-2,TRBJ2-3,.,.,TGTGCCAGCAGCCTGACCGATACGCAGTATTTT,CASSLTDTQYF
TRBV4-1,TRBJ1-5,.,.,TGCGCCAGCAGCCGAGGGGACGGATCTAAACATCAGCCCCAGCATTTT,CASSRGDGSKHQPQHF
TRBV15,TRBJ1-3,.,.,TGTGCCACCAGCAGAGATCCTGCAGCTGGGGCCTCTGGAAACACCATATATTTT,CATSRDPAAGASGNTIYF
TRBV6-6,TRBJ1-5,.,.,TGTGCCAGCAGTGCGACCGATAGCAATCAGCCCCAGCATTTT,CASSATDSNQPQHF
TRBV7-2,TRBJ2-1,.,.,TGTGCCAGCAGCTCCCCTTCGTGGTTAGTGCCGGGCAATGAGCAGTTCTTC,CASSSPSWLVPGNEQFF
TRBV4-2,TRBJ1-5,.,.,TGTGCCAGCAGCCCGCACCGGGACTACAATCAGCCCCAGCATTTT,CASSPHRDYNQPQHF
TRBV30,TRBJ2-7,.,TRBD2,TGTGCCTGGAGTAGGCGGGAGACCGTCGACGAGCAGTACTTC,CAWSRRETVDEQYF
TRBV7-8,TRBJ2-7,.,TRBD2,TGTGCCAGCAGCTTAGCGCGACTAGCCTCCTACGAGCAGTACTTC,CASSLARLASYEQYF
TRBV28,TRBJ1-1,.,.,TGTGCCAGCAGTTCTGGACAACTGAACACTGAAGCTTTCTTT,CASSSGQLNTEAFF
TRBV5-1,TRBJ2-7,.,TRBD2,TGCGCCAGCAGCGAGGGGGGGCTAGCGGGAACATACGAGCAGTACTTC,CASSEGGLAGTYEQYF
TRBV28,TRBJ1-2,.,TRBD1,TGTGCCAGCAGTTCTGGAACAGGACAGGAAAAAGTCTATGGCTACACCTTC,CASSSGTGQEKVYGYTF
TRBV7-9,TRBJ2-6,few,.,TGTGCCAGCAGCTTTCACAGGGAAATGCCTCTCTCTGGGGCCAACGTCCTGACTTTC,CASSFHREMPLSGANVLTF
TRBV5-1,TRBJ2-2,.,.,TGCGCCATCTCGCAGGGAAGCACCGGGGAGCTGTTTTTT,CAISQGSTGELFF
TRBV2,TRBJ1-2,.,.,TGTGCCAGCAGTGAATTGATTGGGCAGATTAATGGCTACACCTTC,CASSELIGQINGYTF
TRBV9,TRBJ2-2,.,.,TGTGCCAGCAGCGTGGCGCCAACCGGGGAGCTGTTTTTT,CASSVAPTGELFF